These T cell receptor beta chains were read from a single sample in a study of CD8 T cells in ankylosing spondylitis. Using its own MiXCR run on the 5' RACE reads, TCRdb lists one record per CDR3 protein. The sample lists a few hundred thousand distinct CDR3 sequences; less than 25% were seen once. Material for sequencing was blood, either unsorted or a sorted T cell fraction (not recorded which). These receptors were taken from a female donor with ankylosing spondylitis or in good health (not recorded which). CDR3s include the opening cysteine and the closing phenylalanine or tryptophan. The D gene is left open where the match is weak. Not all rows give a size; the values are once, few, many and, for expanded clones, a class.

>TRBJ2-1|TRBV15|-|-
CATSSRTRGLGLTKYNEQFF
TGTGCCACCAGCAGTAGGACGAGGGGGCTTGGACTAACCAAATACAATGAGCAGTTCTTC
>TRBJ2-7|TRBV20-1|TRBD2|-
CSALRSLAGGREQYF
TGCAGTGCTCTACGGTCTTTAGCGGGAGGGAGGGAGCAGTACTTC
>TRBJ2-1|TRBV11-3|-|few
CASSPRTGRADEQFF
TGTGCCAGCAGCCCCCGGACAGGGAGGGCAGATGAGCAGTTCTTC
>TRBJ2-1|TRBV20-1|TRBD2|few
CSAPTTRTGTSRYNEQFF
TGCAGTGCTCCCACTACACGCACCGGGACTAGCAGATACAATGAGCAGTTCTTC
>TRBJ2-6|TRBV10-3|-|few
CAISQSSGANVLTF
TGTGCCATTTCTCAGAGCTCTGGGGCCAACGTCCTGACTTTC
>TRBJ1-1|TRBV28|-|-
CASKGSLVTEAFF
TGTGCCAGCAAAGGCTCCCTGGTCACTGAAGCTTTCTTT
>TRBJ2-7|TRBV7-2|-|-
CASSYGTGGEQYF
TGTGCCAGCAGCTACGGGACTGGTGGGGAGCAGTACTTC
>TRBJ2-1|TRBV6-2/TRBV6-3|TRBD2|few
CASRERLAGGYNEQFF
TGTGCCAGCAGGGAACGACTAGCGGGAGGGTACAATGAGCAGTTCTTC
>TRBJ2-1|TRBV7-9|TRBD2|-
CASSPGLPSYNEQFF
TGTGCCAGCAGCCCGGGACTACCCTCCTACAATGAGCAGTTCTTC
>TRBJ1-2|TRBV25-1|-|-
CASSKGWETSSYGYTF
TGTGCCAGCAGCAAGGGTTGGGAGACCTCCAGCTATGGCTACACCTTC
>TRBJ2-3|TRBV12-3/TRBV12-4|TRBD2|few
CAAGGGRADTQYF
TGTGCCGCGGGGGGCGGGAGAGCAGATACGCAGTATTTT
>TRBJ2-5|TRBV5-1|-|-
CASRRDGETQYF
TGCGCCAGCCGCAGGGATGGGGAGACCCAGTACTTC
>TRBJ1-2|TRBV7-9|TRBD1|-
CASSRNQLTGSSYGYTF
TGTGCCAGCAGCCGAAATCAATTGACAGGGTCGAGCTATGGCTACACCTTC
>TRBJ2-7|TRBV10-3|-|-
CAISVDRYEQYF
TGTGCCATCAGTGTGGATCGCTACGAGCAGTACTTC
>TRBJ2-5|TRBV29-1|-|few
CSVSREQETQYF
TGCAGCGTTAGCAGGGAACAAGAGACCCAGTACTTC
>TRBJ2-1|TRBV7-9|TRBD2|few
CASSLSGGSGYNEQFF
TGTGCCAGCAGCTTATCAGGCGGGAGCGGCTACAATGAGCAGTTCTTC
>TRBJ1-1|TRBV20-1|-|few
CSAREVVAEAFF
TGCAGTGCTAGAGAGGTTGTTGCTGAAGCTTTCTTT
>TRBJ1-1|TRBV5-4|-|-
CASSLAAQNTEAFF
TGTGCCAGCAGCTTGGCGGCGCAGAACACTGAAGCTTTCTTT
>TRBJ2-4|TRBV27|TRBD2|-
CASSLLAGAKNIQYF
TGTGCCAGCAGTTTGCTAGCGGGAGCCAAAAACATTCAGTACTTC
>TRBJ2-1|TRBV6-2/TRBV6-3|-|-
CASRGTFYEQFF
TGTGCCAGCAGAGGGACATTCTATGAGCAGTTCTTC
>TRBJ1-1|TRBV21-1|-|-
CATHIWTGSNTEAFF
TGTGCCACCCATATTTGGACAGGGTCGAACACTGAAGCTTTCTTT
>TRBJ2-3|TRBV4-3|-|-
CASSQDRSDTQYF
TGCGCCAGCAGCCAAGATAGGTCAGATACGCAGTATTTT
>TRBJ1-2|TRBV12-3/TRBV12-4|TRBD1|-
CASTTGVGGYTF
TGTGCCAGCACTACAGGGGTCGGAGGCTACACCTTC
>TRBJ2-7|TRBV6-2/TRBV6-3|-|few
CASSFRRTYEQYF
TGTGCCAGCAGTTTTAGAAGGACCTACGAGCAGTACTTC
>TRBJ1-1|TRBV7-2|-|-
CASGEQANTEAFF
TGTGCCAGCGGGGAACAGGCAAACACTGAAGCTTTCTTT
>TRBJ2-7|TRBV29-1|TRBD2|few
CSVVRAGAGEQYF
TGCAGCGTTGTTCGAGCGGGAGCGGGGGAGCAGTACTTC
>TRBJ2-3|TRBV9|-|-
CASSAVPGDTQYF
TGTGCCAGCAGCGCTGTCCCGGGAGATACGCAGTATTTT
>TRBJ2-7|TRBV5-1|TRBD2|few
CASSWGGSDSHEQYF
TGCGCCAGCAGCTGGGGGGGGAGCGATTCCCACGAGCAGTACTTC
>TRBJ2-6|TRBV25-1|-|-
CASTEYGANVLTF
TGTGCCAGCACCGAATATGGGGCCAACGTCCTGACTTTC
>TRBJ2-1|TRBV25-1|-|few
CASSPQGGYNEQFF
TGTGCCAGCAGTCCCCAGGGGGGCTACAATGAGCAGTTCTTC
>TRBJ2-3|TRBV13|-|few
CASSPRSPVTDTQYF
TGTGCCAGCAGCCCACGCTCGCCCGTCACAGATACGCAGTATTTT
>TRBJ2-3|TRBV12-3/TRBV12-4|TRBD2|-
CASTLGGRSTDTQYF
TGTGCCAGCACCCTGGGCGGGAGGAGCACAGATACGCAGTATTTT
>TRBJ2-5|TRBV20-1|TRBD1|few
CSASPPGQGYQETQYF
TGCAGCGCTAGTCCACCGGGACAGGGGTACCAAGAGACCCAGTACTTC
>TRBJ2-1|TRBV2|TRBD2|-
CASSAPNSGRRNEQFF
TGTGCCAGCAGTGCCCCCAATAGCGGGAGAAGAAATGAGCAGTTCTTC
>TRBJ1-6|TRBV10-3|-|many
CASNSGTDNSPLHF
TGTGCCAGCAACTCCGGGACGGATAATTCACCCCTCCACTTT
>TRBJ2-3|TRBV5-4|-|-
CASSLTVAADTQYF
TGTGCCAGCAGCTTGACAGTTGCCGCAGATACGCAGTATTTT
>TRBJ1-2|TRBV12-3/TRBV12-4|-|-
CASSFGTDSVGYTF
TGTGCCAGCAGTTTCGGGACGGACTCCGTAGGCTACACCTTC